These 12 T cell receptor beta chains share one sample of origin, sequenced in a study of T cell repertoires in cytomegalovirus infection. TCRdb recomputed calls from the reads with MiXCR, one row per CDR3 protein. Here the sample spans 200,000 to 300,000 distinct CDR3 sequences, roughly 15% being singletons. Sequenced input: PBMCs. These receptors were collected from a human donor in good health (CMV status not recorded). Some clones in this sample may be carry-over from other donors' samples.

The gene calls are TRBV14 and TRBJ2-7; 8 bases are shared with TRBD1. Looked up from germline, CDR1 is SGHDN and CDR2 is FVKESK. The CDR3 totals 16 residues. The V segment lost 4 bases and the J segment 3 bases; nucleotides outside the gene matches: 11. The CDR3 loop is CASSPIGGTGGYEQYF. CDR3 in DNA: TGTGCCAGCAGCCCTATCGGTGGAACAGGGGGCTACGAGCAGTACTTC.

Remarks on this clonotype: A read error may explain this, as a much larger clone is one base away. The chain carries TRBV19 and TRBJ1-1; 8 bases agree with TRBD1. The CDR3 is 14 amino acids. The V gene's germline CDR1 is LNHDA and CDR2 SQIVND (reference sequence). CDR3 sequence reads: CASSPGGPNTEASF. CDR3 nucleotide sequence: TGTGCCAGTAGCCCAGGGGGCCCGAACACTGAAGCTTCCTTT.

This clonotype occurred many times. The chain carries TRBV7-2 and TRBJ2-3; D may be TRBD2 (8 bases). The CDR3 is 19 amino acids. V dropped 1 base and J dropped 7 bases, with 27 bases sitting between them. The germline V gene has CDR1 SGHTA and CDR2 FQGNSA. The CDR3 sequence is CASSLERGRRLARGYTQYF. CDR3 nucleotide sequence: TGTGCCAGCAGCTTAGAAAGGGGGCGTCGACTAGCGAGGGGGTATACGCAGTATTTT. Complete variable domain (other parts from reference TRBV7-2 and TRBJ2-3): GAGVSQSPSNKVTEKGKDVELRCDPISGHTALYWYRQSLGQGLEFLIYFQGNSAPDKSGLPSDRFSAERTGGSVSTLTIQRTQQEDSAVYLCASSLERGRRLARGYTQYFGPGTRLTVL.

This clonotype was detected only a few times. CDR3 protein: CASSPRDRATDTQYF. In DNA form, the CDR3 reads TGTGCCAGCAGCCCTAGGGACAGGGCCACAGATACGCAGTATTTT. V gene TRBV9 combines with J gene TRBJ2-3; 9 positions match TRBD1. In germline, CDR1 is SGDLS, CDR2 YYNGEE. The CDR3 is made up of 15 amino acids. The ends lost 4 bases at V and 2 bases at J; junction bases unmatched: 5. The complete variable domain, with remaining parts taken from reference TRBV9 and TRBJ2-3, reads DSGVTQTPKHLITATGQRVTLRCSPRSGDLSVYWYQQSLDQGLQFLIQYYNGEERAKGNILERFSAQQFPDLHSELNLSSLELGDSALYFCASSPRDRATDTQYFGPGTRLTVL.

The CDR3 DNA is TGCGCCAGCAGCTCCCAAGGTATGGACTACCGGGCCAATGAGCAGTTCTTC. As protein: CASSSQGMDYRANEQFF. The chain uses TRBV5-1 and TRBJ2-1; possible D gene TRBD2, 6 bases. This CDR3 comprises 17 residues. The germline CDR1 and CDR2 sequences are SGHRS and YFSETQ. V shed 3 bases and J shed 6 bases, with 22 bases lying between them.

This clonotype turned up a few times. The chain links TRBV6-2 or TRBV6-3 to TRBJ2-5, with TRBD1 as a possible D gene (6 bases). Trimming took off 2 bases at V and 2 bases at J, with 9 bases between the two ends. The CDR3 runs to 14 residues. Germline CDR1 is MNHEY and CDR2 is SVGEGT. The CDR3 region is CASSYTGMQETQYF. CDR3 nucleotides: TGTGCCAGCAGTTACACAGGGATGCAAGAGACCCAGTACTTC.

This clonotype has a count of ten or more. Here the CDR3 DNA reads TGCAGTGCTAGAGATAGGACAGGGGTTGGAGAGCAGTTCTTC. Its protein is CSARDRTGVGEQFF. The chain recombines TRBV20-1 with TRBJ2-1; 9 positions agree with TRBD1. CDR1 is DFQATT, CDR2 SNEGSKA, per germline (reference sequence). The CDR3 totals 14 residues. V trimming: 0 bases; J trimming: 10 bases; junction bases outside the gene matches: 7.

The J gene is TRBJ2-3, the V gene TRBV5-5; D possibly corresponds to TRBD2 (5 bases). V lost 1 base, J lost 0 bases, and 12 bases lay in between. The germline gives CDR1 SGHKS, CDR2 YYEKEE (reference sequence). This CDR3 comprises 16 residues. The CDR3 DNA reads as TGTGCCAGCAGCTTGCTAGGGAGTTCTAGCACAGATACGCAGTATTTT. Amino acids: CASSLLGSSSTDTQYF.

This clonotype came up a few times. The rearrangement joins TRBV5-1 to TRBJ2-1, with D possibly being TRBD2 (6 bases). Trimming shortened V by 9 bases and J by 1 base, and 14 bases separated the two germline ends. The CDR3 totals 14 residues. Germline V gene lookup returns CDR1 SGHRS and CDR2 YFSETQ. The CDR3 sequence: CATKAGNSYNEQFF. In DNA, the CDR3 is TGCGCCACCAAGGCGGGAAATTCCTACAATGAGCAGTTCTTC.

This clonotype came up a few times. The chain has TRBV18 and TRBJ2-5; TRBD2 is a possible D gene (5 bases). CDR3 length: 13 residues. Looked up from germline, CDR1 is KGHSH and CDR2 is LQKENI. Trimming cost V 5 bases and J 5 bases, with 12 bases left between them. The CDR3, as DNA: TGTGCCAGCTCATACACTAGGTTGGAGACCCAGTACTTC. It yields the protein CASSYTRLETQYF.

This clonotype was detected ten times or more. The rearrangement joins TRBV12-3 or TRBV12-4 to TRBJ2-5, with D possibly matching TRBD1 (5 bases). The V and J ends lost 5 bases and 5 bases respectively, with 12 bases between them. This CDR3 contains 13 residues. This chain's CDR3 is CASSLPPGETQYF. DNA of the CDR3: TGTGCCAGCAGTCTACCCCCAGGGGAGACCCAGTACTTC.

The table lists this clonotype with many counts. The chain employs TRBV4-2 and TRBJ2-3; TRBD2 aligns across 13 bases. Germline V gene sequence: CDR1 LGHNA, CDR2 YNFKEQ. CDR3 length equals 16 residues. V was clipped by 1 base and J by 8 bases; unmatched bases: 6. The CDR3, as DNA: TGTGCCAGCAGCCAAGTGGCGACTAGCGGGGGGCTTACGCAGTATTTT. As protein: CASSQVATSGGLTQYF.